This T cell receptor beta chain was identified during a study of blood T cell repertoires in COVID-19. On the study more broadly: Sites in the United States, Italy and Spain provided acute and convalescent COVID-19 samples. In each case, the material was cDNA or gDNA derived from T cells, B-cell-depleted T cells, or PBMCs.

The V gene's germline CDR1 is MNHEY and CDR2 SVGEGT. This CDR3 spans 14 amino acids. Living in 24 US areas, the participants were between about 18 and 100 years of age. This clone was recorded once. Compared with germline, one end of the junction differs, possibly owing to a read error. The method was immunoSEQ multiplex PCR; TCRdb's version includes in-frame clones alone and lacks a portion of them. The sample consists of about 230,000 clones, 85% to 90% of them appearing once. Sequenced: PBMCs or T cells enriched from blood (not recorded which). This TCR derives from a woman in her 30s with acute COVID-19. The chain joins TRBV6-2 or TRBV6-3 to TRBJ1-1; maybe TRBD1 (5 bases). Here the CDR3 reads CASSYSRANTEAFF. CDR3 coding DNA: TGTGCCAGCAGCTACTCCAGGGCGAACACTGAAGCTTTCTTT.